The present TCR beta chain was sequenced within a study of T cell changes during pregnancy in multiple sclerosis (dated by TCRdb to about 2019). With regard to the full study: Changes in the T cell repertoire over the course of pregnancy were examined in this study in women with multiple sclerosis.

In the case of this clone: The specificity of this receptor is unknown. Germline is not matched at one junction end, which may reflect a read error.

CDR1 and CDR2 (SGHRS, YFSETQ) derive from the germline V gene. From the cysteine through the phenylalanine, the CDR3 covers 16 amino acids. The kept DNA is CDR3 alone, 48 bases in frame from the first base. The receptor library was made with the immunoSEQ multiplex PCR assay. TCRdb took over this immuneACCESS table, retaining in-frame rearrangements with V and J assigned. Such tables are incomplete; in checked studies, under half of the missing clones stem from an unresolved V gene, and the remainder is unexplained. This sample comprises 40,000 to 50,000 clones, roughly 94% of them detected only once. The ten largest account for around 0.3% of the sample.

Here the chain combines TRBV5-1 and TRBJ2-5; 7 bases in between match TRBD1. Source: CD4+ T cells from peripheral blood mononuclear cells, taken in the third trimester of pregnancy. The sequence was collected from a female donor with multiple sclerosis, enrolled in a pregnancy study. The sequenced DNA is TGCGCCAGCAGCCCACCGGGACAGAGGTACCAAGGGACCCAGTACTTC. It specifies CASSPPGQRYQGTQYF.